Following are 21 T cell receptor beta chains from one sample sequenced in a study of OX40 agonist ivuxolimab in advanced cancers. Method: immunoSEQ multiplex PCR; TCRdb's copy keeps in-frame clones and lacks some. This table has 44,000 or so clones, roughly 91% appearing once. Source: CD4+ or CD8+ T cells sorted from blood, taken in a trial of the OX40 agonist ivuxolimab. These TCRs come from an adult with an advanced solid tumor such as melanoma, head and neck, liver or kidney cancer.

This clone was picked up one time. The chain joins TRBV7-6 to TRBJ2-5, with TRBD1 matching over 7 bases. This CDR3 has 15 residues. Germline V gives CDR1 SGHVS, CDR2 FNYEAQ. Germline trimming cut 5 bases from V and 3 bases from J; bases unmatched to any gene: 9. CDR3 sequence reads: CASSADRDIKETQYF. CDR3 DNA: TGTGCCAGCAGCGCAGACAGGGACATTAAAGAGACCCAGTACTTC. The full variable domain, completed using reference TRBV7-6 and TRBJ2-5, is GAGVSQSPRYKVTKRGQDVALRCDPISGHVSLYWYRQALGQGPEFLTYFNYEAQQDKSGLPNDRFSAERPEGSISTLTIQRTEQRDSAMYRCASSADRDIKETQYFGPGTRLLVL.

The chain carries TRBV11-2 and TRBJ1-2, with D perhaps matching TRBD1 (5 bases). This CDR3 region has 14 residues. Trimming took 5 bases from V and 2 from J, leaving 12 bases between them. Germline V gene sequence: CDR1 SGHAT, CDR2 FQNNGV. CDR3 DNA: TGTGCCAGCAGCCCTATGAGGGGCAACTATGGCTACACCTTC. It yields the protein CASSPMRGNYGYTF.

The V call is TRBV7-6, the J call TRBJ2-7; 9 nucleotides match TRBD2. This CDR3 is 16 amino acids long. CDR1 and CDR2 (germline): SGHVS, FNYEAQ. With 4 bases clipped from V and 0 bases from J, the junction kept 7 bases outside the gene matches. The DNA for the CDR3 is TGTGCCAGCAGCTGGCCCGCGGGGGGGAGCTCCTACGAGCAGTACTTC. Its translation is CASSWPAGGSSYEQYF.

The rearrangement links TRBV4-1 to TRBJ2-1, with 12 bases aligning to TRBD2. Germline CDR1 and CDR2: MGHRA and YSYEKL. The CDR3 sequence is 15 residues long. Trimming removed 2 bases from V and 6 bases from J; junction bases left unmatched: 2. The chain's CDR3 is CASSQLAGGGNEQFF. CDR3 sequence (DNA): TGCGCCAGCAGCCAACTAGCGGGAGGGGGCAATGAGCAGTTCTTC.

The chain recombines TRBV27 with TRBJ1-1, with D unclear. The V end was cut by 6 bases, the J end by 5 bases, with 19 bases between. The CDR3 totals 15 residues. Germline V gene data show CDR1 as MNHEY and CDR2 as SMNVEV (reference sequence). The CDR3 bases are TGTGCCAGCAGCACCTCCGGGATTAGCGGGACTGAAGCTTTCTTT. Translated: CASSTSGISGTEAFF.

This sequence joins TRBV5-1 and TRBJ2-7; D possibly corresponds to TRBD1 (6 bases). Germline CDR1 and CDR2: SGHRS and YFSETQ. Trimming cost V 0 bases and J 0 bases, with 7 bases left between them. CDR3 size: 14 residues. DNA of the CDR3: TGCGCCAGCAGCTTGGTGACAGGCTCCTACGAGCAGTACTTC. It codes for CASSLVTGSYEQYF.

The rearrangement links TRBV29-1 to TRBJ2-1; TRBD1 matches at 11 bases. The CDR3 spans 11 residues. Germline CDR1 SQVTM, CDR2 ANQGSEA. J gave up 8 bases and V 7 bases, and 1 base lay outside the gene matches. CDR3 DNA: TGCAGCGGGGACAGGGGGGATGAGCAGTTCTTC. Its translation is CSGDRGDEQFF.

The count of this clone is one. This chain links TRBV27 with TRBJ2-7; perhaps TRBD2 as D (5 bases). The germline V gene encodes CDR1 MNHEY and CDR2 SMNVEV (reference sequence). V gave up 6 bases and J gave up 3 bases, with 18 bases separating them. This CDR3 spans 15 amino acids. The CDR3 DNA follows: TGTGCCAGCAGCTTAGCCCCGCGGGCCGACTACGAGCAGTACTTC. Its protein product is CASSLAPRADYEQYF.

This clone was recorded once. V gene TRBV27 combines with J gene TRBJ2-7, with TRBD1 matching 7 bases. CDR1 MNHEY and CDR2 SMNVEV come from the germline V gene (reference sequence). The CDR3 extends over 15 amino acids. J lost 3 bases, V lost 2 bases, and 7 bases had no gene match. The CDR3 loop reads CASSLRGGLVYEQYF. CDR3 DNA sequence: TGTGCCAGCAGTTTACGAGGGGGCCTGGTCTACGAGCAGTACTTC.

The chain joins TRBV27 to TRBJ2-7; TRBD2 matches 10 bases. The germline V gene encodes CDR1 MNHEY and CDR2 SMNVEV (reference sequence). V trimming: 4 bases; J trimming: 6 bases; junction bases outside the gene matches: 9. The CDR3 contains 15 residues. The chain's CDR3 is CASSSGLAERGEQYF. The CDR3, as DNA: TGTGCCAGCAGTTCCGGACTAGCGGAGCGGGGCGAGCAGTACTTC.

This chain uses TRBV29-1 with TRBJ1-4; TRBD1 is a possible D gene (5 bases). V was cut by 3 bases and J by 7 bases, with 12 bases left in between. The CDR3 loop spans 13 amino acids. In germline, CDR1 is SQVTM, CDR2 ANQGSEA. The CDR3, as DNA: TGCAGCGTTGAGGCAGGGCTAGGTGAAAAACTGTTTTTT. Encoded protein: CSVEAGLGEKLFF.

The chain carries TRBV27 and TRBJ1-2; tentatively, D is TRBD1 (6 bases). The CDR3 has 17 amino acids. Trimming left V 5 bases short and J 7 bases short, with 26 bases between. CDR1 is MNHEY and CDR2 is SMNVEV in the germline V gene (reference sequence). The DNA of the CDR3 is TGTGCCAGCAGTCCGCAGACCCCGACAGGCGGGGTATCTGGCTACACCTTC. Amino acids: CASSPQTPTGGVSGYTF.

The CDR3 here is CATSRPSRGTGELFF. CDR3 DNA: TGTGCCACCAGCCGCCCGTCGAGGGGGACCGGGGAGCTGTTTTTT. V and J are TRBV15 and TRBJ2-2, with a possible D match to TRBD1 (6 bases). Germline values: CDR1 LNHNV, CDR2 YYDKDF (reference sequence). This CDR3 is 15 amino acids long. V was clipped by 5 bases and J by 5 bases, with 15 bases between them. Full variable domain (remainder filled in from reference TRBV15 and TRBJ2-2): DAMVIQNPRYQVTQFGKPVTLSCSQTLNHNVMYWYQQKSSQAPKLLFHYYDKDFNNEADTPDNFQSRRPNTSFCFLDIRSPGLGDTAMYLCATSRPSRGTGELFFGEGSRLTVL.

This CDR3 is CASRDRTNEKLFF. The CDR3 region has the DNA TGCGCCAGCAGGGACAGAACTAATGAAAAACTGTTTTTT. The chain combines TRBV10-2 with TRBJ1-4; D is possibly TRBD1 (6 bases). Germline V gives CDR1 WSHSY, CDR2 SAAADI. The CDR3 sequence is 13 residues long. Trimming pared 6 bases from V and 1 base from J, leaving 6 bases between.

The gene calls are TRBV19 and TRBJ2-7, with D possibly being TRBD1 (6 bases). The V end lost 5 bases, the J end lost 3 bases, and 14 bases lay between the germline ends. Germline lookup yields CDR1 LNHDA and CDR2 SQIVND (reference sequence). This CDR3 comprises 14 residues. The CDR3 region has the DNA TGTGCCAGTAGTTTGGCAGGGGTTGTCTACGAGCAGTACTTC. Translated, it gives CASSLAGVVYEQYF.

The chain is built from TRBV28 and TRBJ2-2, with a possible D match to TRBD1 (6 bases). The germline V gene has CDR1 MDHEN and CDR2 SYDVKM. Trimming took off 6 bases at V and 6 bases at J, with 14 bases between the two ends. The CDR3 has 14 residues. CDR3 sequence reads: CASSVNRAAGELFF. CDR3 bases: TGTGCCAGCAGCGTAAACAGGGCCGCCGGGGAGCTGTTTTTT.

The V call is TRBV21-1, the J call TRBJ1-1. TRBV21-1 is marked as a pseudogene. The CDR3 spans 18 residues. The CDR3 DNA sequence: TGTGCCAGCACGGGAGAGGGAATGACCTTTTTAGGCGACACTGAAGCTTTCTTT. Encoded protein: CASTGEGMTFLGDTEAFF.

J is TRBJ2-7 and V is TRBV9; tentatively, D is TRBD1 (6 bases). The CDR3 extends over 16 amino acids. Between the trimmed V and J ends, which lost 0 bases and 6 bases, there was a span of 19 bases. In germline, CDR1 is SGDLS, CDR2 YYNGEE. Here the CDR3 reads CASSVDQGTGQVEQYF. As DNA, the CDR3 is TGTGCCAGCAGCGTAGACCAGGGGACGGGGCAAGTCGAGCAGTACTTC. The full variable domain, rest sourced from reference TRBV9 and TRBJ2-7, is DSGVTQTPKHLITATGQRVTLRCSPRSGDLSVYWYQQSLDQGLQFLIQYYNGEERAKGNILERFSAQQFPDLHSELNLSSLELGDSALYFCASSVDQGTGQVEQYFGPGTRLTVT.

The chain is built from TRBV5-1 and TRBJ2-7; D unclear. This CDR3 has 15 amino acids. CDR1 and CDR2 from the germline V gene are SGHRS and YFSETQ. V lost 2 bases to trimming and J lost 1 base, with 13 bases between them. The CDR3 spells CASSLKGRWSYEQYF. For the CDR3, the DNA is TGCGCCAGCAGCTTAAAGGGAAGGTGGTCCTACGAGCAGTACTTC. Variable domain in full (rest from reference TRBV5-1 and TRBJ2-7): KAGVTQTPRYLIKTRGQQVTLSCSPISGHRSVSWYQQTPGQGLQFLFEYFSETQRNKGNFPGRFSGRQFSNSRSEMNVSTLELGDSALYLCASSLKGRWSYEQYFGPGTRLTVT.

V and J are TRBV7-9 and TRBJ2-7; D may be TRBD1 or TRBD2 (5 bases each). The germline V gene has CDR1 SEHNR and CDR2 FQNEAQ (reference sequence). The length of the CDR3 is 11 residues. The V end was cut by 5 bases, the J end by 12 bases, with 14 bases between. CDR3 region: CASSRDAGLYF. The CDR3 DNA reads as TGTGCCAGCAGCCGGGACGCTGGGTTGTACTTC. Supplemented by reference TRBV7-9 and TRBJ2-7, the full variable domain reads DTGVSQNPRHKITKRGQNVTFRCDPISEHNRLYWYRQTLGQGPEFLTYFQNEAQLEKSRLLSDRFSAERPKGSFSTLEIQRTEQGDSAMYLCASSRDAGLYFGPGTRLTVT.

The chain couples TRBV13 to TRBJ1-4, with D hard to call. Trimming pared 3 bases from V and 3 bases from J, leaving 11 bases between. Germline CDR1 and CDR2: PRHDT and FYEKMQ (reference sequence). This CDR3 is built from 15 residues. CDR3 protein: CASSLWLASNEKLFF. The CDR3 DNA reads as TGTGCCAGCAGCTTGTGGCTCGCATCTAATGAAAAACTGTTTTTT.